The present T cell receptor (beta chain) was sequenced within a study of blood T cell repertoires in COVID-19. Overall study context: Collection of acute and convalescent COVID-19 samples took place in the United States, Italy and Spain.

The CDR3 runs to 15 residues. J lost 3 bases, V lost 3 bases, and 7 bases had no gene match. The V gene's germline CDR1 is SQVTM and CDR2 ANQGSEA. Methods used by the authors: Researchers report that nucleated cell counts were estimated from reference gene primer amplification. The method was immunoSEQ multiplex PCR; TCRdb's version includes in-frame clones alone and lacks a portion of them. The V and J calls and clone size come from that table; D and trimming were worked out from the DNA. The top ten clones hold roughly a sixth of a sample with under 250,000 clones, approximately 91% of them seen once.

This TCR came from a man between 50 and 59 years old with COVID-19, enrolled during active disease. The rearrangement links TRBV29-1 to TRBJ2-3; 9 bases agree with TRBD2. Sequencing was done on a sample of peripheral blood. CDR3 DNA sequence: TGCAGCGTTGAGTATAGCGGGAGCGTGACAGATACGCAGTATTTT. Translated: CSVEYSGSVTDTQYF.